A selection of T cell receptor beta chains follows, all from one sample in a study of beta chain features in type 1 diabetes. Clones were read by immunoSEQ multiplex PCR, and TCRdb kept only the in-frame ones, dropping some. This table has 140,000 or so clones, about an eighth appearing once. The sample was central memory CD4+ T cells from blood. Receptors originate from a man younger than 30 with type 1 diabetes. The conserved cysteine and the conserved F or W are not part of the CDR3 here. The size field is filled for only some rows; it gives once, few, many or a size class.

TRBJ2-5 | TRBV12-2 | 10 | few | ASRLTEETQY
TRBJ1-6 | TRBV19 | 15 | - | ASSDSGRSSYNSPLH
TRBJ1-1 | TRBV28 | 13 | - | ASIPLGQGNTEAF
TRBJ2-3 | TRBV5-4 | 14 | - | ASSLGVGMGPDTQY
TRBJ2-5 | TRBV6-6 | 11 | - | ASKMTGGETQY
TRBJ1-5 | TRBV11-3 | 13 | - | ASSSGTDSNQPQH
TRBJ2-3 | TRBV10-2 | 11 | few | ASSEVQGDTQY
TRBJ2-7 | TRBV25-1 | 15 | - | ASTPKVGGEHSYEQY
TRBJ2-5 | TRBV7-7 | 11 | - | ASSSGLAETQY
TRBJ2-4 | TRBV7-2 | 11 | - | ASSFDSENIQY
TRBJ2-7 | TRBV29-1 | 11 | - | SVLGQGGYEQY
TRBJ2-1 | TRBV27 | 14 | few | ASSFGRDFTNNEQF
TRBJ2-1 | TRBV6-6 | 13 | many | ASSLLTSGYNEQF
TRBJ1-1 | TRBV30 | 9 | once | AWMGWTEAF